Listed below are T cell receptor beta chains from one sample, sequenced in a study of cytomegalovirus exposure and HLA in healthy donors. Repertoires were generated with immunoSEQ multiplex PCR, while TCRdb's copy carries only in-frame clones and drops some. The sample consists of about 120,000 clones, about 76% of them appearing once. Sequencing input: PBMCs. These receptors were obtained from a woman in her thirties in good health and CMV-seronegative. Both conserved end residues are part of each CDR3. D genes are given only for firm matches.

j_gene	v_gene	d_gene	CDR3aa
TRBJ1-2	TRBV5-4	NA	CASSFRTGGDSGYTF
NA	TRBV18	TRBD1	CASSPGQGPYEQYF
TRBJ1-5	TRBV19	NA	CASIQTGLNNQPQHF
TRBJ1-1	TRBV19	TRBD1	CASTRPRGLNTEAFF
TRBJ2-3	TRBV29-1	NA	CSVGSQGTDTQYF
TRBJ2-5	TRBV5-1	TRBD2	CASSWSGLAVRGETQYF
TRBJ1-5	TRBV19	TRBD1	CASSRGDSSNQPQHF
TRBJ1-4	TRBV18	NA	CASSPKGQSNEKLFF
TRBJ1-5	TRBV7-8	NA	CASSLEQGGNQPQHF
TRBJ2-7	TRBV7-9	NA	CASSSGAVQYF
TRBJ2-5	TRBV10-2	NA	CASRDTPAQETQYF
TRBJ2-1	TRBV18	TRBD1	CASSPPVGQGAYNEQFF
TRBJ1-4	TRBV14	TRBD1	CASSLIRGETNEKLFF
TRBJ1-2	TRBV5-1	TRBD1	CASSKGQGASGYTF
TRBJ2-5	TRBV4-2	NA	CASSQGDFSIQETQYF
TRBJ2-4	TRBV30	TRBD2	CAWSVSSGSDKNIQYF
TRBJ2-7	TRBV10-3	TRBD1	CAIRDRGEQYF
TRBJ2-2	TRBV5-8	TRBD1	CASSYRTGSTGELFF
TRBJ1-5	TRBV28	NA	CASSLKREQPQHF
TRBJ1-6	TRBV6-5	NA	CASSSRTVRGSPLHF
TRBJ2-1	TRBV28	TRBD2	CASSSPASGRFLDEQFF
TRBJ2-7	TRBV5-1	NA	CASGIRTDSYEQYF